The 30 T cell receptor beta chains below were found in one sample sequenced in a study of cytotoxic CD8 clonotypes in ibrutinib-treated CLL. The data were produced by immunoSEQ multiplex PCR, yet TCRdb's version contains in-frame clones alone and is incomplete. The repertoire holds some 150,000 clones, with roughly three quarters as singletons. Sequencing was performed on PBMCs, taken after 12 months of ibrutinib treatment. The receptors were sampled from a human donor with chronic lymphocytic leukemia.

CDR3 region: CASRSPGQNGNTQYF. The CDR3 DNA reads TGTGCCAGCAGGTCCCCGGGACAGAATGGGAATACGCAGTATTTT. This chain connects TRBV28 to TRBJ2-3; 7 bases are shared with TRBD1. This CDR3 region has 15 residues. CDR1 and CDR2 from the germline V gene are MDHEN and SYDVKM. After removal of 6 bases from V and 7 bases from J, the junction contained 13 bases not matched to a gene. Filled out from reference TRBV28 and TRBJ2-3, the complete variable domain reads DVKVTQSSRYLVKRTGEKVFLECVQDMDHENMFWYRQDPGLGLRLIYFSYDVKMKEKGDIPEGYSVSREKKERFSLILESASTNQTSMYLCASRSPGQNGNTQYFGPGTRLTVL.

This clone was counted a single time. This chain uses TRBV6-6 with TRBJ2-1; D ambiguous. CDR1 MNHNY and CDR2 SVGAGI come from the germline V gene (reference sequence). The CDR3 covers 15 residues. The germline V and J ends were trimmed by 5 bases and 0 bases, with 11 bases remaining between them. The CDR3 loop reads CASSPGPSSYNEQFF. CDR3 nucleotide sequence: TGTGCCAGCAGTCCAGGCCCCAGCTCCTACAATGAGCAGTTCTTC.

This clone showed up just once. This chain uses TRBV9 with TRBJ2-3, with TRBD2 as a possible D gene (6 bases). The germline V gene has CDR1 SGDLS and CDR2 YYNGEE. Trimming left V 2 bases short and J 4 bases short, with 14 bases between. The CDR3 runs 15 residues. This chain's CDR3 is CASSVAGWRADTQYF. In nucleotides, the CDR3 is TGTGCCAGCAGCGTCGCGGGATGGCGGGCAGATACGCAGTATTTT.

This clone has only one observation. The chain recombines TRBV30 with TRBJ2-2; no clear D. This CDR3 is built from 13 residues. V was clipped by 4 bases and J by 1 base, with 7 bases between them. Per germline, CDR1 GTSNPN and CDR2 SVGIG (reference sequence). The CDR3 spells CAWKSGNTGELFF. In DNA form, the CDR3 reads TGTGCCTGGAAATCGGGGAACACCGGGGAGCTGTTTTTT. The complete variable domain, with remaining parts taken from reference TRBV30 and TRBJ2-2, reads SQTIHQWPATLVQPVGSPLSLECTVEGTSNPNLYWYRQAAGRGLQLLFYSVGIGQISSEVPQNLSASRPQDRQFILSSKKLLLSDSGFYLCAWKSGNTGELFFGEGSRLTVL.

This clone was seen a few times. The V and J genes are TRBV10-1 and TRBJ2-1; 7 nucleotides match TRBD2. The V gene end was trimmed by 0 bases and the J gene end by 3 bases; junction bases not matched to a gene: 17. This CDR3 has 20 residues. The germline CDR1 and CDR2 sequences are WNHNN and SYGVQD (reference sequence). CDR3 sequence (DNA): TGCGCCAGCAGTGAGTCGAAGTTAAGGCTAGCGGAAACAGACTACAATGAGCAGTTCTTC. Encoded protein: CASSESKLRLAETDYNEQFF.

The rearrangement joins TRBV27 to TRBJ1-4; D perhaps matches TRBD1 (5 bases). Trimming shortened V by 8 bases and J by 1 base, and 23 bases separated the two germline ends. The CDR3 has 18 amino acids. From germline, CDR1 is MNHEY and CDR2 SMNVEV (reference sequence). The CDR3 bases are TGTGCCAGCCCAGTAGGGCAGGGATTTTGGGAAACTAATGAAAAACTGTTTTTT. It yields the protein CASPVGQGFWETNEKLFF.

V and J are TRBV10-2 and TRBJ2-2; a weak D match, TRBD2 (5 bases). The CDR3 consists of 16 residues. Trimming took off 3 bases at V and 4 bases at J, with 15 bases between the two ends. CDR1 and CDR2 (germline): WSHSY, SAAADI. The chain's CDR3 is CASSEGSHKGTGELFF. CDR3 nucleotides: TGCGCCAGCAGTGAAGGGAGCCACAAAGGCACCGGGGAGCTGTTTTTT.

The chain recombines TRBV19 with TRBJ2-5; D not certain. The CDR3 is 12 amino acids. The germline V gene encodes CDR1 LNHDA and CDR2 SQIVND (reference sequence). Trimming took 1 base from V and 3 from J, leaving 3 bases between them. The CDR3 DNA reads as TGTGCCAGTAGTATAGGGGAAGAGACCCAGTACTTC. Protein product: CASSIGEETQYF.

CDR3 sequence (DNA): TGCGCCAGCAGCCAATCATTGGGGGGAGACACTGAAGCTTTCTTT. Translating gives CASSQSLGGDTEAFF. This chain uses TRBV4-1 with TRBJ1-1; weak D call: TRBD1 (5 bases). V was clipped by 2 bases and J by 3 bases, with 13 bases between them. CDR3 length: 15 amino acids. Germline V gene data show CDR1 as MGHRA and CDR2 as YSYEKL.

CDR3 nucleotide sequence: TGTGCCAGCAATTCTCACAGCACTGGGGAGCTGTTTTTT. This codes for CASNSHSTGELFF. The rearrangement uses TRBV7-9 and TRBJ2-2; D not resolved. CDR1 and CDR2 from the germline V gene are SEHNR and FQNEAQ (reference sequence). This CDR3 is 13 amino acids long. Trimming stripped 7 bases from V and 8 bases from J, with 14 bases between.

CDR3 sequence reads: CASSDSTGGYGYTF. CDR3 in DNA: TGTGCCAGCAGTGACTCGACAGGGGGCTATGGCTACACCTTC. The chain recombines TRBV6-4 with TRBJ1-2, with 9 bases that match TRBD1. V shed 0 bases and J 4 bases; nucleotides not matched to a gene: 0. The CDR3 spans 14 residues. Germline V gene sequence: CDR1 MRHNA, CDR2 SNTAGT.

The chain has TRBV5-1 and TRBJ2-5, with 8 positions matching TRBD1. CDR1 is SGHRS, CDR2 YFSETQ, per germline. The CDR3 has 14 amino acids. V lost 2 bases, J lost 6 bases, and 6 bases stayed unmatched. CDR3 residues: CASSLGQGGQTQYF. CDR3 nucleotides: TGCGCCAGCAGCTTAGGACAGGGAGGACAGACCCAGTACTTC.

This chain joins TRBV18 and TRBJ1-3, with 7 positions matching TRBD1. The CDR3 has 14 amino acids. V shed 3 bases and J 3 bases; nucleotides not matched to a gene: 2. The germline V gene encodes CDR1 KGHSH and CDR2 LQKENI. For the CDR3, the DNA is TGTGCCAGCTCACCTGGGACAGTTGGAAACACCATATATTTT. Translation: CASSPGTVGNTIYF.

CDR3 bases: TGCGCCAGCAGCAAACGGACCGCAAGCTCCTACGAGCAGTACTTC. It yields the protein CASSKRTASSYEQYF. The J gene is TRBJ2-7, the V gene TRBV4-3; D unclear. The CDR3 covers 15 residues. Germline V CDR1 and CDR2: LGHNA, YSLEER. V was clipped by 5 bases and J by 0 bases, with 14 bases between them.

This chain joins TRBV7-9 and TRBJ2-2; 8 bases match TRBD1. The CDR3 spans 18 residues. CDR1 and CDR2 from the germline V gene are SEHNR and FQNEAQ (reference sequence). V trimming: 1 base; J trimming: 1 base; junction bases outside the gene matches: 8. CDR3 sequence reads: CASSLGAVGQGNTGELFF. For the CDR3, the DNA is TGTGCCAGCAGCTTAGGTGCCGTAGGACAGGGGAACACCGGGGAGCTGTTTTTT.

The chain joins TRBV5-6 to TRBJ2-2; D is ambiguous. The CDR3 sequence is 13 residues long. V was clipped by 4 bases and J by 1 base, with 5 bases between them. Germline V gene lookup returns CDR1 SGHDT and CDR2 YYEEEE. CDR3 loop: CASSHRNTGELFF. In DNA form, the CDR3 reads TGTGCCAGCAGCCATAGGAACACCGGGGAGCTGTTTTTT. The variable domain in full, completed from reference TRBV5-6 and TRBJ2-2, reads DAGVTQSPTHLIKTRGQQVTLRCSPKSGHDTVSWYQQALGQGPQFIFQYYEEEERQRGNFPDRFSGHQFPNYSSELNVNALLLGDSALYLCASSHRNTGELFFGEGSRLTVL.

This rearrangement joins TRBV4-2 to TRBJ2-3; possibly TRBD2 for D (5 bases). Trimming shortened V by 6 bases and J by 0 bases, and 22 bases separated the two germline ends. CDR1 and CDR2 from the germline V gene are LGHNA and YNFKEQ. CDR3 length equals 18 residues. Here the CDR3 reads CASSLTLLLGSSTDTQYF. CDR3 coding DNA: TGTGCCAGCAGTCTCACCCTACTACTAGGCTCTAGCACAGATACGCAGTATTTT.

The J gene is TRBJ2-2, the V gene TRBV18, with 7 bases that match TRBD1. The CDR3 totals 16 residues. Trimming removed 3 bases from V and 1 base from J; junction bases left unmatched: 5. Looked up from germline, CDR1 is KGHSH and CDR2 is LQKENI. The CDR3 reads CASSPLGTVNTGELFF. The CDR3 DNA reads TGTGCCAGCTCACCCCTGGGGACAGTGAACACCGGGGAGCTGTTTTTT.

The V and J genes are TRBV6-6 and TRBJ2-3, with D perhaps matching TRBD2 (6 bases). The CDR3 sequence is 15 residues long. Germline lookup yields CDR1 MNHNY and CDR2 SVGAGI (reference sequence). Trimming cost V 2 bases and J 2 bases, with 11 bases left between them. CDR3 DNA: TGTGCCAGCAGTTACAGAGCGGGTTACACAGATACGCAGTATTTT. This codes for CASSYRAGYTDTQYF.

This chain joins TRBV7-8 and TRBJ1-3; D uncertain. The germline CDR1 and CDR2 sequences are SGHVS and FQNEAQ. This CDR3 is 16 amino acids long. Trimming stripped 5 bases from V and 1 base from J, with 15 bases between. CDR3 bases: TGTGCCAGCAGCCCCGAGTTAATCTATTCTGGAAACACCATATATTTT. Translated: CASSPELIYSGNTIYF.

This clone appeared a single time. The V and J genes are TRBV6-6 and TRBJ1-2; a possible D gene is TRBD1 (6 bases). V lost 6 bases to trimming and J lost 4 bases, with 21 bases between them. There are 16 residues in the CDR3. Germline-derived CDR1 and CDR2 are MNHNY and SVGAGI (reference sequence). The DNA for the CDR3 is TGTGCCAGCAGCCCCCCCCCGGGGGCGAATAGCTATGGCTACACCTTC. This gives the protein CASSPPPGANSYGYTF.

The chain combines TRBV14 with TRBJ2-5, with 10 nucleotides matching TRBD2. This CDR3 has 16 amino acids. The V gene's germline CDR1 is SGHDN and CDR2 FVKESK. After removal of 1 base from V and 2 bases from J, the junction contained 4 bases not matched to a gene. CDR3 region: CASSQGPLAGQETQYF. The CDR3, as DNA: TGTGCCAGCAGCCAAGGGCCACTAGCGGGACAAGAGACCCAGTACTTC.

The gene calls are TRBV15 and TRBJ2-7; no clear D. Germline loops: CDR1 LNHNV, CDR2 YYDKDF (reference sequence). This CDR3 is built from 13 residues. Trimming removed 0 bases at V and 1 base at J, with 4 bases between. The CDR3: CATSRDWSYEQYF. The CDR3 DNA reads TGTGCCACCAGCAGAGATTGGTCCTACGAGCAGTACTTC.

This clone appeared a few times. This chain connects TRBV25-1 to TRBJ2-7; 10 nucleotides agree with TRBD1. This CDR3 contains 13 residues. Germline values: CDR1 MGHDK, CDR2 SYGVNS. V was pared by 3 bases and J by 7 bases, with 3 bases of the junction left unmatched. The DNA for the CDR3 is TGTGCCAGCAGTGATTGGACAGGGGGAGAGCAGTACTTC. Translating it yields CASSDWTGGEQYF.

This chain links TRBV29-1 with TRBJ2-1; TRBD1 agrees at 9 bases. The CDR3 has 14 residues. CDR1 and CDR2 (germline): SQVTM, ANQGSEA. With 4 bases clipped from V and 1 base from J, the junction kept 2 bases outside the gene matches. In nucleotides, the CDR3 is TGCAGCGTTGGGGGGACAGGGTCCTACAATGAGCAGTTCTTC. Its translation is CSVGGTGSYNEQFF.

This clone was seen a handful of times. The J gene is TRBJ1-2, the V gene TRBV13; D gene unclear. The CDR3 contains 14 residues. Germline CDR1 and CDR2: PRHDT and FYEKMQ (reference sequence). V dropped 0 bases and J dropped 4 bases, with 9 bases sitting between them. Written as DNA, the CDR3 is TGTGCCAGCAGCTTAGGGTTAGTGGCCTATGGCTACACCTTC. Amino acid sequence: CASSLGLVAYGYTF.

This chain joins TRBV29-1 and TRBJ2-7; perhaps TRBD2 as D (6 bases). Germline CDR1 and CDR2: SQVTM and ANQGSEA. The CDR3 extends over 14 amino acids. V lost 3 bases and J 4 bases, leaving 16 bases between the germline ends. The CDR3 bases are TGCAGCGTTGAGCTGCCAGGCGGGGAGTACGAGCAGTACTTC. This gives the protein CSVELPGGEYEQYF.

In this sample, this clone turned up a few times. The chain links TRBV27 to TRBJ2-7; 10 bases match TRBD2. Germline CDR1 reads MNHEY; CDR2 reads SMNVEV (reference sequence). The CDR3 totals 14 residues. V gave up 5 bases and J gave up 4 bases; unmatched junction bases: 5. The CDR3 here is CASSPSSGSYEQYF. DNA for the CDR3: TGTGCCAGCAGTCCTTCTAGCGGGAGTTACGAGCAGTACTTC.

The chain joins TRBV7-8 to TRBJ2-1, with 14 positions matching TRBD2. V gave up 5 bases and J gave up 2 bases; unmatched junction bases: 2. CDR1 and CDR2 (germline): SGHVS, FQNEAQ. This CDR3 region has 16 residues. The CDR3 sequence: CASSRTSGRTYNEQFF. The CDR3 nucleotides read TGTGCCAGCAGCAGGACTAGCGGGAGGACCTACAATGAGCAGTTCTTC.

In DNA, the CDR3 is TGTGCCAGCAGCCCGGGATCACAGCTCAATCAGCCCCAGCATTTT. Residues: CASSPGSQLNQPQHF. The V and J genes are TRBV6-5 and TRBJ1-5; no reliable D call. This CDR3 contains 15 residues. Trimming took off 6 bases at V and 3 bases at J, with 15 bases between the two ends. Germline CDR1 reads MNHEY; CDR2 reads SVGAGI.